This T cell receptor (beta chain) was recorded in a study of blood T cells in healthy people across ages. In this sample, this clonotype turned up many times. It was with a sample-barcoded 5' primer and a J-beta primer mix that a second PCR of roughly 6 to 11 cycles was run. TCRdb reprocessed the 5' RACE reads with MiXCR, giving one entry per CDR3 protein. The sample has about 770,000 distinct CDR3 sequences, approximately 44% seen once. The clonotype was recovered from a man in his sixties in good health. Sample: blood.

CDR3: CSARNLVGAGYNSPLHF. As DNA, the CDR3 is TGCAGTGCTAGAAATCTTGTGGGGGCTGGCTATAATTCACCCCTCCACTTT. The chain links TRBV20-1 to TRBJ1-6; possibly TRBD1 for D (6 bases). The CDR3 length is 17 residues. V shed 2 bases and J shed 3 bases, with 17 bases lying between them. Germline CDR1 reads DFQATT; CDR2 reads SNEGSKA (reference sequence).